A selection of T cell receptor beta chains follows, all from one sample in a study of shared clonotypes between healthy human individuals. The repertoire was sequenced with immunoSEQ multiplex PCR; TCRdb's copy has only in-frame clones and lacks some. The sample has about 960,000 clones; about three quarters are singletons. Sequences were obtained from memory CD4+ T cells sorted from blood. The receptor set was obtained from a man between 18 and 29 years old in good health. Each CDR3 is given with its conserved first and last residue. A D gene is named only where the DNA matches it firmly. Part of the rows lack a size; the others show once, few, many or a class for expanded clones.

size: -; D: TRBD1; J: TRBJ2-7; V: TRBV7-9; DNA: TGTGCCAGCAGCTTAGCGTGGGACAGGGGGTCCTACGAGCAGTACTTC; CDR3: CASSLAWDRGSYEQYF
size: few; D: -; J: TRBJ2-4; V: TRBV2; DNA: TGTGCCAGCAGTGTCTCGAGGGGCAGGGGAGGGAACTTC; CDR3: CASSVSRGRGGNF
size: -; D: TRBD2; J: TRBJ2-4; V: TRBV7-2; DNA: TGTGCCAGCAGCTTAGAACTAGCGGGGAAAGATGGGTACATTCAGTACTTC; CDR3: CASSLELAGKDGYIQYF
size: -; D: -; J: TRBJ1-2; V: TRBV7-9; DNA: TGTGCCAGCAGCTTAGTTCAGGGGAGCTATGGCTACACCTTC; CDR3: CASSLVQGSYGYTF
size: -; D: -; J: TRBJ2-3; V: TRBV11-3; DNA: TGTGCCAGCAGCTTAGGGCGGGGTAGGGCAGATACGCAGTATTTT; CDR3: CASSLGRGRADTQYF
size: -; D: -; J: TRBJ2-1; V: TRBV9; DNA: TGTGCCAGCAGCGTAGGGGGGGATTCCTACAATGAGCAGTTCTTC; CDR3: CASSVGGDSYNEQFF
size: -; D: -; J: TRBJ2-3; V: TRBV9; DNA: TGTGCCAGCAGCGTAGAAGGCCTTAATACGCAGTATTTT; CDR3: CASSVEGLNTQYF
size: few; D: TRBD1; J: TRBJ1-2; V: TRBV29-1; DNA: TGCAGCGTCACCATGGACAGGATTTTCCACACCTTC; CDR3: CSVTMDRIFHTF
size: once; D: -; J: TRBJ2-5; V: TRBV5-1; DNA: TGCGCCAGCAGCTCGGGAGTGCGGACCCCAGAAGAGACCCAGTACTTC; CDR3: CASSSGVRTPEETQYF
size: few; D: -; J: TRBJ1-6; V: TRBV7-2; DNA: TGTGCCAGCAGCGTCTGGGCGTTGAGAGGGACCAATTCACCCCTCCACTTT; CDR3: CASSVWALRGTNSPLHF
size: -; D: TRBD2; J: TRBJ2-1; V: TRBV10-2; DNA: TGCGCCAGCGCCGGACTAGCGGGAGTTGGCTCCTACAATGAGCAGTTCTTC; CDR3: CASAGLAGVGSYNEQFF
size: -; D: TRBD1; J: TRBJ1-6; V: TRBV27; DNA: TGTGCCAGCAGCCCCCCGCGCAGGGGGTTTTCCTATAATTCACCCCTCCACTTT; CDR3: CASSPPRRGFSYNSPLHF
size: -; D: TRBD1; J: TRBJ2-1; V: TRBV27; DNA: TGTGCCAGTACCGGACAGGGGTTCGGAAATGAGCAGTTCTTC; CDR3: CASTGQGFGNEQFF
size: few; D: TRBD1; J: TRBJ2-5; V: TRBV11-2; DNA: TGTGCCAGCAGTGGACAGGGGGCGGGGACCCAGTACTTC; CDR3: CASSGQGAGTQYF
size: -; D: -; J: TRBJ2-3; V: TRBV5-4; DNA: TGTGCCAGCAGCGCCCCCAAGCGCCATTCTAGCACAGATACGCAGTATTTT; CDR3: CASSAPKRHSSTDTQYF
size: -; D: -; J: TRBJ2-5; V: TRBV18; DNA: TGTGCCAGCTCCCTCGGGACCCAAGAGACCCAGTACTTC; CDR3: CASSLGTQETQYF
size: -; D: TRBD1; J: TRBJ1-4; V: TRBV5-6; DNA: TGTGCCAGCAGCCCCCGGACAGGGACGGGGCTGGTCGGTAATGAAAAACTGTTTTTT; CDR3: CASSPRTGTGLVGNEKLFF
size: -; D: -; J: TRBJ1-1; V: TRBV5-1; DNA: TGCGCCAGCAGTCGGGACGGCTACACTGAAGCTTTCTTT; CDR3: CASSRDGYTEAFF
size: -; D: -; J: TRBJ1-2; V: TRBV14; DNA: TGTGCCAGCAGCCAAGATCACGGGGGATACTATGGCTACACCTTC; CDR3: CASSQDHGGYYGYTF
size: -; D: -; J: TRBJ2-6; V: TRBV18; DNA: TGTGCCAGCTCACCACCGATATCAGGCTCTGGGGCCAACGTCCTGACTTTC; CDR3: CASSPPISGSGANVLTF
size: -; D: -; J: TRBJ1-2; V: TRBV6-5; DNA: TGTGCCAGCAGTCTCGGAACAGACTATGGCTACACCTTC; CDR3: CASSLGTDYGYTF
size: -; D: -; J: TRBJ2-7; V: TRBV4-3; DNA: TGCGCCAGCAGCCAAGGGGGTGCTTCCTACGAGCAGTACTTC; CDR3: CASSQGGASYEQYF
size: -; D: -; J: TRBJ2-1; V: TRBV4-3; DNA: TGCGCCAGCAGCCAAGATTTCGGTATTAGCGCTAACCCGTCCTACAATGAGCAGTTCTTC; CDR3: CASSQDFGISANPSYNEQFF
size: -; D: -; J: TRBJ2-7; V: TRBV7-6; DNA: TGTGCCAGCAGCCCCTCAGACAGGAGGTCCTACGAGCAGTACTTC; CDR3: CASSPSDRRSYEQYF
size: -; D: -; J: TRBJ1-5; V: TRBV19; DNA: TGTGCCAGTAGTATAGTAAATAGCAATCAGCCCCAGCATTTT; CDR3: CASSIVNSNQPQHF
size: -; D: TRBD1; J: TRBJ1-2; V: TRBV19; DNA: TGTGCCAGTAGTATGGGACAGCACTATGGCTACACCTTC; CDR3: CASSMGQHYGYTF
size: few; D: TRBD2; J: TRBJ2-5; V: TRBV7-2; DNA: TGTGCCAGCAGCTTAAACGGGGGGGCACTCCGGGAGACCCAGTACTTC; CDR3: CASSLNGGALRETQYF
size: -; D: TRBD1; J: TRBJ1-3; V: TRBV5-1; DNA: TGCGCCAGCAGCTTCACAGGGGTTGTCTCTGGAAACACCATATATTTT; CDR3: CASSFTGVVSGNTIYF
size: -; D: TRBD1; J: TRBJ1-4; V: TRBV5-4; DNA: TGTGCCAGCAGCCGCCGGGACAGGGGGCATGAAAAACTGTTTTTT; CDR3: CASSRRDRGHEKLFF